Following are 3 T cell receptor beta chains from one sample sequenced in a study of blood T cell repertoires in COVID-19. Method: immunoSEQ multiplex PCR; TCRdb's copy keeps in-frame clones and lacks some. There are about 63,000 clones in the sample; 79% occur only once, and about 32% lies in the top ten. Sequenced input: peripheral blood. These receptors were obtained from a human donor in a cohort sampled during active COVID-19.

This clone appeared a single time. The V and J genes are TRBV10-3 and TRBJ2-5; 7 positions match TRBD1. Germline V gene sequence: CDR1 ENHRY, CDR2 SYGVKD. The CDR3 length is 15 residues. V lost 2 bases, J lost 5 bases, and 8 bases stayed unmatched. The CDR3 loop reads CAISEAGTAGETQYF. In DNA form, the CDR3 reads TGTGCCATCAGTGAGGCCGGGACAGCCGGGGAGACCCAGTACTTC.

The gene calls are TRBV5-6 and TRBJ2-7, with 8 bases that match TRBD2. CDR3 length equals 15 residues. V lost 2 bases and J lost 3; bases outside the gene matches: 7. The germline V gene encodes CDR1 SGHDT and CDR2 YYEEEE. Here the CDR3 DNA reads TGTGCCAGCAGCTTCGTATCGCTAGCGGGCTACGAGCAGTACTTC. It encodes CASSFVSLAGYEQYF.

V is TRBV28 and J is TRBJ2-1; 8 bases fit TRBD2. V trimming: 3 bases; J trimming: 6 bases; junction bases outside the gene matches: 16. The CDR3 covers 18 residues. The germline gives CDR1 MDHEN, CDR2 SYDVKM. CDR3 in amino acids: CASSFNPAGLEVGNEQFF. CDR3 coding DNA: TGTGCCAGCAGTTTTAATCCGGCGGGACTAGAGGTCGGCAATGAGCAGTTCTTC.